This T cell receptor (beta chain) is drawn from a study of breast tumors, draining lymph nodes, adjacent tissues. TCRdb fed the multiplex PCR reads into MiXCR, producing one record per CDR3 protein. The sample carries fewer than 200,000 distinct CDR3 sequences, 30% to 35% recorded once. This CDR3 has 16 amino acids. Trimming cost V 6 bases and J 6 bases; bases outside gene matches: 13. Germline-derived CDR1 and CDR2 are MDHEN and SYDVKM. Of note for this clonotype: The antigen is unknown.

Findings and caveats of the study: Tumor repertoires ranked between lymph nodes and nontumor tissue in diversity, with V and J gene preferences. The data were judged consistent with most tumor T cells coming from lymph node and expanding in tumor. Luminal-like breast cancer showed significantly higher tumor–nontumor repertoire similarity than basal-like. That most tumor T cells come from lymph nodes remained unproven.

Samples came from axillary lymph nodes draining the breast cancer. The sequence was collected from a female donor with breast cancer. Some clones in this sample may be carry-over from other donors' samples. The sample taken for sequencing was axillary lymph node tissue. The chain is built from TRBV28 and TRBJ2-2; 7 nucleotides agree with TRBD2. The chain's CDR3 is CASSRGGGPKSGELFF. The CDR3 bases are TGTGCCAGCAGCCGCGGGGGAGGGCCCAAATCCGGGGAGCTGTTTTTT.